This T cell receptor (beta chain) was identified in a study of cytotoxic CD8 clonotypes in ibrutinib-treated CLL. Study-wide background: Among the patients, about a dozen presented as relapsed/refractory and fewer than 16 as treatment-naive; around 18 showed unmutated IGHV. Response samples followed a median around 11 months of treatment, range 6 to 36. Findings and limits, study-wide: Clonality was elevated at ibrutinib response and had returned toward baseline at progression. Clonality at baseline surpassed age-matched healthy donors and tracked circulating CD8+ T-cell counts.

The protocol was immunoSEQ multiplex PCR, while the TCRdb copy is restricted to in-frame clones and leaves out a portion. The table has 160,000 or so clones, 70% to 85% seen once. Regarding this clone: The target antigen is unknown.

Germline-derived CDR1 and CDR2 are SGHTA and FQGTGA. V lost 5 bases to trimming and J lost 7 bases, with 9 bases between them. The CDR3 has 13 amino acids. Sequenced material: PBMCs, taken after 12 months of ibrutinib treatment. This receptor was identified in a human donor with chronic lymphocytic leukemia. The V and J genes are TRBV7-3 and TRBJ1-6; D uncertain. CDR3 loop: CASSPSQNSPLHF. CDR3 coding DNA: TGTGCCAGCAGCCCATCCCAAAATTCACCCCTCCACTTT.